This passage covers 7 T cell receptor beta chains from one sample sequenced in a study of response to subunit inactivated influenza vaccine. TCRdb recomputed calls from the RT-PCR reads with MiXCR, one row per CDR3 protein. In the table there are fewer than 600,000 distinct CDR3 sequences, 6% to 9% of which are singletons. The sequencing used PBMCs from blood, collected around 2 years after vaccination. These receptors all stem from a man aged 45 to 70 who received an inactivated influenza vaccine.

This clonotype has just a few counts. The rearrangement uses TRBV12-3 or TRBV12-4 and TRBJ2-1; D gene uncertain. CDR3 length: 15 amino acids. The V end lost 4 bases, the J end lost 2 bases, and 12 bases lay between the germline ends. CDR3 region: CASSSPTDAYNEQFF. In nucleotides, the CDR3 is TGTGCCAGCAGTTCCCCCACCGACGCCTACAATGAGCAGTTCTTC.

Only a few counts were recorded for this clonotype. This chain joins TRBV27 and TRBJ2-7, with TRBD1 as a possible D gene (6 bases). Germline CDR1 reads MNHEY; CDR2 reads SMNVEV (reference sequence). Trimming removed 1 base at V and 3 bases at J, with 7 bases between. The CDR3 runs to 13 residues. The CDR3 region is CASSLLTGYEQYF. The DNA of the CDR3 is TGTGCCAGCAGTTTATTGACAGGCTACGAGCAGTACTTC.

This clonotype occurred many times. The chain carries TRBV5-1 and TRBJ2-1; TRBD2 matches 9 bases. Germline V gene lookup returns CDR1 SGHRS and CDR2 YFSETQ. V dropped 4 bases and J dropped 5; count of bases not matched to a gene: 4. This CDR3 has 14 residues. The CDR3 loop reads CASSRGTSNNEQFF. The CDR3 nucleotides are TGCGCCAGCAGCAGGGGGACTAGCAACAATGAGCAGTTCTTC.

This clonotype was counted only a few times. The chain uses TRBV14 and TRBJ2-5; D is possibly TRBD1 (5 bases). The ends were cut back, 0 bases at V and 7 bases at J, with 18 bases in the middle. The CDR3 runs 16 residues. The V gene's germline CDR1 is SGHDN and CDR2 FVKESK. CDR3 bases: TGTGCCAGCAGCCAAGATCTTTGGGGCCCCGGTGGGACCCAGTACTTC. It is translated as CASSQDLWGPGGTQYF.

This clonotype was observed a handful of times. The rearrangement joins TRBV29-1 to TRBJ2-3, with TRBD2 matching over 15 bases. This CDR3 is 17 amino acids long. Trimming took 8 bases from V and 6 from J; bases not matched to a gene: 15. Per germline, CDR1 SQVTM and CDR2 ANQGSEA. The DNA for the CDR3 is TGCAGCATATTGGACCGAGGGACTAGCGGGAGGTTGGATACGCAGTATTTT. It yields the protein CSILDRGTSGRLDTQYF.

The rearrangement uses TRBV12-3 or TRBV12-4 and TRBJ2-7; 7 bases align to TRBD1. J lost 0 bases, V lost 7 bases, and 6 bases had no gene match. The CDR3 contains 14 residues. The CDR3 region has the DNA TGTGCCAGCAAGGCTGGACAGGTCTCCTACGAGCAGTACTTC. Protein sequence: CASKAGQVSYEQYF.

This clonotype came up a few times. The chain carries TRBV7-2 and TRBJ2-7; D remains unclear. There are 14 residues in the CDR3. Germline-derived CDR1 and CDR2 are SGHTA and FQGNSA. V gave up 5 bases and J gave up 0 bases, with 11 bases separating them. The CDR3 region has the DNA TGTGCCAGCAGCCCACGACGGAACTCCTACGAGCAGTACTTC. Amino acid sequence: CASSPRRNSYEQYF. Full variable domain (remainder filled in from reference TRBV7-2 and TRBJ2-7): GAGVSQSPSNKVTEKGKDVELRCDPISGHTALYWYRQSLGQGLEFLIYFQGNSAPDKSGLPSDRFSAERTGGSVSTLTIQRTQQEDSAVYLCASSPRRNSYEQYFGPGTRLTVT.